The 20 T cell receptor beta chains in this list originate from one sample, sequenced in a study of blood T cell repertoires in COVID-19 (dated by TCRdb to 2020 to 2021). The library was made by the immunoSEQ multiplex PCR assay. TCRdb holds this immuneACCESS table with in-frame rearrangements only. Some clones are missing; in checked studies, unresolved V genes explain under half, and the rest has no known cause. This sample is represented by 200,000 to 250,000 clones; approximately 81% of them were singletons. The ten largest clones capture around 0.89% of the sample. Material for sequencing was peripheral blood. The receptors come from a man in his forties with acute or convalescent COVID-19.

The V and J genes are TRBV5-6 and TRBJ1-6; 8 nucleotides agree with TRBD1. Per germline, CDR1 SGHDT and CDR2 YYEEEE. The CDR3 totals 14 residues. V shed 5 bases and J 7 bases; nucleotides not matched to a gene: 5. The CDR3 nucleotides read TGTGCCAGCAGGATACAGGGGGTGAATTCACCCCTCCACTTT. This codes for CASRIQGVNSPLHF. The full variable domain, in which reference TRBV5-6 and TRBJ1-6 provide the parts outside the CDR3, is DAGVTQSPTHLIKTRGQQVTLRCSPKSGHDTVSWYQQALGQGPQFIFQYYEEEERQRGNFPDRFSGHQFPNYSSELNVNALLLGDSALYLCASRIQGVNSPLHFGNGTRLTVT.

The chain employs TRBV18 and TRBJ2-2, with 10 nucleotides matching TRBD1. V shed 0 bases, J shed 7 bases, and the junction held 5 bases outside the gene matches. CDR3 length: 16 amino acids. Germline V lookup: CDR1 KGHSH, CDR2 LQKENI. The CDR3 DNA reads TGTGCCAGCTCACCACCGGGACAGGGGTCGAACGGGGAGCTGTTTTTT. Its translation is CASSPPGQGSNGELFF.

The chain uses TRBV5-1 and TRBJ1-5; D is uncertain. Germline V gene data show CDR1 as SGHRS and CDR2 as YFSETQ. Trimming took 2 bases from V and 4 from J, leaving 7 bases between them. The CDR3 is made up of 13 amino acids. CDR3 DNA: TGCGCCAGCAGCTTCGGGGAAAATCAGCCCCAGCATTTT. Its translation is CASSFGENQPQHF.

J is TRBJ2-7 and V is TRBV30, with 7 bases fitting TRBD1. Germline V gene sequence: CDR1 GTSNPN, CDR2 SVGIG (reference sequence). This CDR3 comprises 15 residues. Trimming removed 4 bases from V and 4 bases from J; junction bases left unmatched: 13. The CDR3 nucleotides read TGTGCCTGGACCCCAGGGGGTCTGGACTTATACGAGCAGTACTTC. Protein: CAWTPGGLDLYEQYF.

This rearrangement joins TRBV19 to TRBJ1-6; D remains unclear. The germline gives CDR1 LNHDA, CDR2 SQIVND (reference sequence). CDR3 length: 9 amino acids. The DNA for the CDR3 is TGTGCGTCGGGATCACCCCTCCACTTT. This translates into CASGSPLHF. The whole variable domain, remainder taken from reference TRBV19 and TRBJ1-6, is DGGITQSPKYLFRKEGQNVTLSCEQNLNHDAMYWYRQDPGQGLRLIYYSQIVNDFQKGDIAEGYSVSREKKESFPLTVTSAQKNPTAFYLCASGSPLHFGNGTRLTVT.

This chain connects TRBV3-1 (or the pseudogene TRBV3-2) to TRBJ1-2; D uncertain. The CDR3 covers 15 residues. V was trimmed by 4 bases and J by 0 bases, leaving 12 bases between them. CDR1 LGHDT and CDR2 YNNKEL come from the germline V gene (reference sequence). The chain's CDR3 is CASSPTERSNYGYTF. CDR3 nucleotides: TGTGCCAGCAGCCCTACAGAAAGGTCTAACTATGGCTACACCTTC.

The chain recombines TRBV9 with TRBJ2-2; D might be TRBD1 (6 bases). V lost 4 bases and J lost 2, with 12 bases in between. Germline CDR1 and CDR2: SGDLS and YYNGEE. The CDR3 is 15 amino acids. This CDR3 reads CASSPRTDNTGELFF. In nucleotides, the CDR3 is TGTGCCAGCAGCCCGAGGACAGACAACACCGGGGAGCTGTTTTTT.

The rearrangement uses TRBV9 and TRBJ2-1; weak D call: TRBD1 (5 bases). The CDR3 sequence is 14 residues long. Trimming shortened V by 0 bases and J by 8 bases, and 12 bases separated the two germline ends. Germline V lookup: CDR1 SGDLS, CDR2 YYNGEE. The CDR3 loop is CASSVAPQGYEQFF. The CDR3 DNA reads as TGTGCCAGCAGCGTAGCTCCCCAGGGCTATGAGCAGTTCTTC. Drawing the rest from reference TRBV9 and TRBJ2-1, the complete variable domain is DSGVTQTPKHLITATGQRVTLRCSPRSGDLSVYWYQQSLDQGLQFLIQYYNGEERAKGNILERFSAQQFPDLHSELNLSSLELGDSALYFCASSVAPQGYEQFFGPGTRLTVL.

The V gene is TRBV6-6, the J gene TRBJ2-1, with a possible D match to TRBD1 (6 bases). The CDR3 extends over 14 amino acids. Germline assignment: CDR1 MNHNY and CDR2 SVGAGI (reference sequence). V shed 10 bases and J shed 5 bases, with 18 bases lying between them. The CDR3 region is CATHPGTSNNEQFF. The CDR3 bases are TGTGCCACTCATCCCGGGACAAGCAACAATGAGCAGTTCTTC.

This chain uses TRBV24-1 with TRBJ2-5; TRBD1 is a possible D gene (5 bases). The CDR3 runs to 13 residues. Trimming took 5 bases from V and 2 from J, leaving 8 bases between them. Germline loops: CDR1 KGHDR, CDR2 SFDVKD. The CDR3 sequence is CATSAAGQETQYF. The CDR3 nucleotides read TGTGCCACCAGTGCGGCAGGGCAAGAGACCCAGTACTTC.

The J gene is TRBJ1-2, the V gene TRBV21-1; the table's D call, TRBD1, was not checked against the DNA. TRBV21-1 is reported as a pseudogene. The CDR3 extends over 15 amino acids. The CDR3 DNA is TGTGCCAGCACCATTCCGGACAGGCATAACTATGGCTACACCTTC. It yields the protein CASTIPDRHNYGYTF.

The gene calls are TRBV29-1 and TRBJ2-3; 9 positions match TRBD1. CDR1 and CDR2 (germline): SQVTM, ANQGSEA. The CDR3 totals 13 residues. Trimming removed 1 base from V and 5 bases from J; junction bases left unmatched: 1. The CDR3 protein is CSVEGQGVDTQYF. In nucleotides, the CDR3 is TGCAGCGTTGAAGGACAGGGGGTAGATACGCAGTATTTT.

This clone was seen once. The rearrangement joins TRBV5-4 to TRBJ1-1, with D maybe TRBD1 (5 bases). Trimming took 1 base from V and 8 from J, leaving 15 bases between them. Germline V gives CDR1 SGHNT, CDR2 YYREEE (reference sequence). The CDR3 is 14 residues long. Written as DNA, the CDR3 is TGTGCCAGCAGCTTGTGGGGCAGCCTGGGGGAAGCTTTCTTT. Translated, it gives CASSLWGSLGEAFF.

The chain has TRBV30 and TRBJ2-3, with D tentatively TRBD2 (6 bases). Germline V CDR1 and CDR2: GTSNPN, SVGIG (reference sequence). This CDR3 is built from 15 residues. The V gene lost 0 bases and the J gene lost 6 bases, with 16 bases spanning the gap. CDR3 DNA sequence: TGTGCCTGGAGTGTACCCCCAGGGAGGTTCGATACGCAGTATTTT. Translated, it gives CAWSVPPGRFDTQYF.

The chain recombines TRBV2 with TRBJ1-1; 7 bases line up with TRBD1. The CDR3 consists of 14 residues. V lost 5 bases, J lost 1 base, and 4 bases stayed unmatched. Germline values: CDR1 SNHLY, CDR2 FYNNEI. CDR3 nucleotide sequence: TGTGCCAGCAGTACCCGGGACAGGAACACTGAAGCTTTCTTT. This codes for CASSTRDRNTEAFF. The full variable domain, with the rest looked up from reference TRBV2 and TRBJ1-1, is EPEVTQTPSHQVTQMGQEVILRCVPISNHLYFYWYRQILGQKVEFLVSFYNNEISEKSEIFDDQFSVERPDGSNFTLKIRSTKLEDSAMYFCASSTRDRNTEAFFGQGTRLTVV.

This clone was counted only a few times. Here the CDR3 reads CASSKRPQGAGDTEAFF. As DNA, the CDR3 is TGTGCCAGCAGTAAACGCCCACAGGGGGCGGGGGACACTGAAGCTTTCTTT. The gene calls are TRBV2 and TRBJ1-1; 9 nucleotides line up with TRBD1. CDR3 length: 17 amino acids. V trimming: 5 bases; J trimming: 3 bases; junction bases outside the gene matches: 13. The V gene's germline CDR1 is SNHLY and CDR2 FYNNEI.

The V call is TRBV10-3, the J call TRBJ2-1; 7 bases are shared with TRBD2. The CDR3 length is 12 residues. V dropped 6 bases and J dropped 12; count of bases not matched to a gene: 8. The germline V gene encodes CDR1 ENHRY and CDR2 SYGVKD. Here the CDR3 DNA reads TGTGCCATCAGGGGGGGGATGCAGGGGCAGTTCTTC. Translated, it gives CAIRGGMQGQFF.

This rearrangement joins TRBV6-2 or TRBV6-3 to TRBJ1-1; D possibly corresponds to TRBD1 (6 bases). Trimming removed 0 bases from V and 5 bases from J, with 19 bases in between. From germline, CDR1 is MNHEY and CDR2 SVGEGT. The CDR3 spans 17 residues. CDR3 nucleotide sequence: TGTGCCAGCAGTTACTCGAGGACAGACAATGCTCGGACTGAAGCTTTCTTT. Its protein product is CASSYSRTDNARTEAFF.

This rearrangement joins TRBV5-8 to TRBJ1-1; possibly TRBD1 for D (6 bases). V lost 1 base to trimming and J lost 5 bases, with 18 bases between them. Per the germline V gene, CDR1 is SGHTS and CDR2 is YDEGEE. The CDR3 contains 16 residues. The CDR3 sequence: CASSLSGGLVLTEAFF. DNA of the CDR3: TGTGCCAGCAGCTTGTCTGGGGGCCTGGTACTAACTGAAGCTTTCTTT.

The chain carries TRBV6-1 and TRBJ1-5, with TRBD1 matching over 11 bases. Germline CDR1 and CDR2: MNHNS and SASEGT. This CDR3 comprises 17 residues. Germline trimming cut 1 base from V and 11 bases from J; bases unmatched to any gene: 13. The CDR3 region has the DNA TGTGCCAGCAGTGAAGACGGGGACAGGGGGTATCATCTGGCCCAGCATTTT. As protein: CASSEDGDRGYHLAQHF.